These 15 T cell receptor beta chains came from one sample sequenced in a study of Tregs in tolerant kidney transplant recipients. TCRdb's copy holds only in-frame clones and misses some; the assay was immunoSEQ multiplex PCR. This repertoire comprises about 48,000 clones; its ten largest clones make up 0.75% to 0.95%. The input for sequencing was CD4+ T cells from blood, taken before the transplant. The source of these receptors is a human donor who received a combined kidney and bone marrow transplant.

For this clone: The read ends 3 residues shy of where the CDR3 ends; the end is completed using the germline J gene. The V and J genes are TRBV6-2 or TRBV6-3 and TRBJ2-1; TRBD2 is a possible D gene (5 bases). Germline V gene data show CDR1 as MNHEY and CDR2 as SVGEGT. Trimming removed 0 bases from V and 0 bases from J, with 12 bases in between. The CDR3 covers 17 residues. This chain's CDR3 is CASSYSGGFLSYNEQFF. The DNA read from the CDR3 is TGTGCCAGCAGTTACTCGGGCGGGTTCCTCTCCTACAATGAG.

To note about this clone: The read finishes 3 residues shy of the CDR3 end, and the germline J gene is used to complete it. The chain recombines TRBV5-6 with TRBJ1-2, with D maybe TRBD1 (6 bases). Trimming left V 4 bases short and J 6 bases short, with 10 bases between. The CDR3 spans 12 residues. CDR1 is SGHDT and CDR2 is YYEEEE in the germline V gene. CDR3 DNA (partial): TGTGCCAGCAGCCCCGGACAGCATGGC. It specifies CASSPGQHG. The full-length CDR3 reads as CASSPGQHGYTF.

Partial CDR3 DNA: TGCAGCGTTTCGCGCTCCTACGAG. Residues: CSVSRSYE. The full CDR3 protein is CSVSRSYEQYF. The gene calls are TRBV29-1 and TRBJ2-7; the D is unclear. The read ends 3 residues shy of where the CDR3 ends; the end is completed using the germline J gene. CDR1 is SQVTM, CDR2 ANQGSEA, per germline. Between the trimmed V and J ends, which lost 5 bases and 0 bases, there was a span of 5 bases. The CDR3 is made up of 11 amino acids.

About this clone: The CDR3 extends 3 residues past the end of the read, so its final part is completed from the germline J gene. The rearrangement uses TRBV29-1 and TRBJ2-7; TRBD1 matches 8 bases. Germline V lookup: CDR1 SQVTM, CDR2 ANQGSEA. The CDR3 has 13 residues. V trimming: 4 bases; J trimming: 3 bases; junction bases outside the gene matches: 5. CDR3 DNA, as far as it was read: TGCAGCGTTGTGGACAGGGTGTACTACGAG. Protein: CSVVDRVYYE. The whole CDR3 is CSVVDRVYYEQYF.

Of note for this clone: The missing CDR3 end, 3 residues past where the read stops, is filled in from the germline J gene. The gene calls are TRBV5-1 and TRBJ1-5; no reliable D call. V lost 0 bases and J lost 0, with 7 bases in between. Germline values: CDR1 SGHRS, CDR2 YFSETQ. This CDR3 is built from 15 residues. The DNA read from the CDR3 is TGCGCCAGCAGCTTGGACAGATATAGCAATCAGCCC. The encoded protein is CASSLDRYSNQP. From start to end, the CDR3 is CASSLDRYSNQPQHF.

As to this clone: The read stops 3 residues short of the end of the CDR3; the missing end is completed from the germline J gene. The V call is TRBV19, the J call TRBJ2-3; 7 nucleotides line up with TRBD2. The CDR3 length is 15 residues. Trimming removed 3 bases from V and 5 bases from J; junction bases left unmatched: 8. The germline CDR1 and CDR2 sequences are LNHDA and SQIVND (reference sequence). The part of the CDR3 DNA that was read is TGTGCCAGTAGTATGGACTTAGCGGGTAAAGATACG. Translating gives CASSMDLAGKDT. In full, the CDR3 is CASSMDLAGKDTQYF.

For this clone: The CDR3 end falls 3 residues outside the read, so it is completed with the germline J gene. The V call is TRBV2, the J call TRBJ2-1, with a weak D call TRBD2 (6 bases). The CDR3 runs 13 residues. Looked up from germline, CDR1 is SNHLY and CDR2 is FYNNEI. Trimming removed 6 bases from V and 6 bases from J, with 12 bases in between. The CDR3 region is CASSPRDFNEQFF. The sequenced CDR3 bases are TGTGCCAGCAGCCCGCGGGACTTCAATGAG.

With respect to this clone: The read ends 3 residues early relative to the CDR3; the germline J gene fills the gap. The rearrangement joins TRBV6-2 or TRBV6-3 to TRBJ2-5; 13 bases fit TRBD2. Germline loops: CDR1 MNHEY, CDR2 SVGEGT. CDR3 length: 16 residues. Trimming removed 7 bases from V and 1 base from J; junction bases left unmatched: 6. Here the CDR3 reads CASTWGLAGFQETQYF. Incomplete CDR3 DNA: TGTGCCAGCACTTGGGGACTAGCGGGGTTCCAAGAGACC.

Comments on this clone: Read sequence stops 3 residues before the CDR3 end, and the germline J gene provides the missing end. The chain couples TRBV20-1 to TRBJ2-1; 7 bases line up with TRBD2. This CDR3 contains 15 residues. The V gene end was trimmed by 6 bases and the J gene end by 4 bases; junction bases not matched to a gene: 12. CDR1 and CDR2 from the germline V gene are DFQATT and SNEGSKA (reference sequence). The CDR3 bases that were read are TGCAGTGCATTACCCAGGCTAGCGGCTTACAATGAG. Amino acid sequence: CSALPRLAAYNE. The entire CDR3 reads CSALPRLAAYNEQFF.

Regarding this clone: Sequencing ends 3 residues short of the CDR3 end; the germline J gene provides the rest. V usage is TRBV10-2 and J usage is TRBJ2-7; 10 nucleotides agree with TRBD2. This CDR3 region has 13 residues. Losses at the gene ends were 8 bases for V and 3 bases for J; bases not matched to a gene: 4. Germline V gives CDR1 WSHSY, CDR2 SAAADI. The CDR3 is CASGIAGGYEQYF. The CDR3 DNA, read in part, is TGCGCCAGCGGAATAGCGGGAGGCTACGAG.

For this clone: The read is 3 residues too short to cover the CDR3 end, so that end is filled in from the germline J gene. The chain has TRBV20-1 and TRBJ1-1; 9 nucleotides align to TRBD1. The germline gives CDR1 DFQATT, CDR2 SNEGSKA (reference sequence). After removal of 6 bases from V and 5 bases from J, the junction contained 7 bases not matched to a gene. This CDR3 has 13 residues. The chain's CDR3 is CSAGTGRLTEAFF. The part of the CDR3 DNA that was read is TGCAGTGCCGGGACAGGGCGGTTGACTGAA.

Regarding this clone: The read ends 3 residues before the CDR3 terminus; that terminus is restored from the germline J gene. The rearrangement uses TRBV6-2 or TRBV6-3 and TRBJ2-2; D gene unclear. Deletions cut 2 bases from V and 6 bases from J, with 7 bases between. This CDR3 is built from 13 residues. In germline, CDR1 is MNHEY, CDR2 SVGEGT. CDR3 loop: CASSYAYAGELFF. The part of the CDR3 DNA that was read is TGTGCCAGCAGTTACGCGTATGCCGGGGAG.

Turning to this clone: The CDR3 end falls 3 residues outside the read, so it is completed with the germline J gene. The gene calls are TRBV5-1 and TRBJ2-1; D might be TRBD1 or TRBD2, each matching 5 bases. V was trimmed by 0 bases and J by 9 bases, leaving 13 bases between them. In germline, CDR1 is SGHRS, CDR2 YFSETQ. The CDR3 extends over 14 amino acids. The CDR3 DNA, read in part, is TGCGCCAGCAGCTTGGAGCAGGGAGAGGCTGAG. Its translation: CASSLEQGEAE. In full, the CDR3 is CASSLEQGEAEQFF.

Turning to this clone: The sequence runs out 3 residues before the end of the CDR3; the remainder is reconstructed from the germline J gene. V gene TRBV7-3 combines with J gene TRBJ2-1; 12 nucleotides align to TRBD1. This CDR3 spans 17 amino acids. V gave up 1 base and J gave up 9 bases; unmatched junction bases: 10. CDR1 and CDR2 from the germline V gene are SGHTA and FQGTGA. The CDR3 region is CASSLNPSGQGAGEQFF. The CDR3 bases that were read are TGTGCCAGCAGCTTAAATCCCTCGGGACAGGGGGCTGGTGAG.

As to this clone: The observed sequence ends 3 residues before the CDR3 terminus, with the missing tail filled in from the germline J gene. This sequence joins TRBV2 and TRBJ2-1, with TRBD2 matching 13 bases. The V segment lost 6 bases and the J segment 8 bases; nucleotides outside the gene matches: 10. Germline CDR1 SNHLY, CDR2 FYNNEI. There are 16 residues in the CDR3. The CDR3 loop reads CASRAVLAGGFHEQFF. The covered CDR3 bases are TGTGCCAGCAGAGCGGTACTAGCGGGAGGGTTCCATGAG.